This is a list of T cell receptor beta chains from one sample in a study of blood T cell repertoires in COVID-19. Assay used: immunoSEQ multiplex PCR; TCRdb lists only in-frame clones, some missing. The sample includes around 100,000 clones, around 85% seen only once; the top ten take 9.5% to 15%. Sequencing was performed on peripheral blood. Source of these receptors: a human donor in a cohort sampled during active COVID-19. The CDR3 runs from the conserved cysteine through the conserved F or W.

v_call | cdr3_length | cdr3_aa
TRBV29-1 | 13 | CSVEQGAWTEAFF
TRBV4-1 | 17 | CASSQDTGTTRGNEQFF
TRBV6-5 | 13 | CASSVAGVETQYF
TRBV9 | 15 | CASSARQALTDTQYF
TRBV28 | 13 | CASSSPRGNEQFF
TRBV28 | 14 | CASSSSWAGGGYTF
TRBV7-9 | 14 | CASSNRGLYSPLHF
TRBV5-1 | 14 | CASSLEGGGYEQYF
TRBV6-5 | 15 | CASSYDGQGGYGYTF
TRBV10-1 | 13 | CASSRGANEKLFF
TRBV11-2 | 17 | CASSSRGGLAGDYEQYF
TRBV11-2 | 16 | CASSLAGTSGNNIQYF
TRBV10-3 | 15 | CAISRDKYSNQPQHF
TRBV18 | 14 | CASSLGQGGETQYF